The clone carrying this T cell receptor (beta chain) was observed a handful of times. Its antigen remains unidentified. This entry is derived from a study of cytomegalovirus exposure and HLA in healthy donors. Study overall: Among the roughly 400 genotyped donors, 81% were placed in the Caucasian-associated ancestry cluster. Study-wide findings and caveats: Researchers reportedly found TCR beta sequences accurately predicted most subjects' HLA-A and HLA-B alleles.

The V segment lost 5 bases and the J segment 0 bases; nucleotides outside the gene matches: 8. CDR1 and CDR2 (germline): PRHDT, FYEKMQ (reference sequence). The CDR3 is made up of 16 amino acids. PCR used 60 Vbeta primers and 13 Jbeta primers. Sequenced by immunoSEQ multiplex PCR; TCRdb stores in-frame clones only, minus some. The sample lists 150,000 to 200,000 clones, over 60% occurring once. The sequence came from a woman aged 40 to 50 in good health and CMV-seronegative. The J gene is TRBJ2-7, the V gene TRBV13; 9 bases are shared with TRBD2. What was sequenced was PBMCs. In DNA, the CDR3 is TGTGCCAGCAGCGGCCAGACTAGCGGATCCTCCTACGAGCAGTACTTC. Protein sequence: CASSGQTSGSSYEQYF.